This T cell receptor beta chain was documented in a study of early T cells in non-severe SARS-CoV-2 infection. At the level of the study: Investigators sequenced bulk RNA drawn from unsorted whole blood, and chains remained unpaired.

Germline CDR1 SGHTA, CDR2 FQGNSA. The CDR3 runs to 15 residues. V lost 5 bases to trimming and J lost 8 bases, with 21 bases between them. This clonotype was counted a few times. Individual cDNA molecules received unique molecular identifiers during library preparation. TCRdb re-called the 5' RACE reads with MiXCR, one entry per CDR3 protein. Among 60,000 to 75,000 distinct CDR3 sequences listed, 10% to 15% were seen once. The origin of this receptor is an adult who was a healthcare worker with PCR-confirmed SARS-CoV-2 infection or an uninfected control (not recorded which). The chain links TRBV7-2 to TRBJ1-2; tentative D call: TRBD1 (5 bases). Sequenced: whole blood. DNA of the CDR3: TGTGCCAGCAGCCCCTTTGGGGGGAATCTTTGGGGCTACACCTTC. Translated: CASSPFGGNLWGYTF.